Shown below are 27 T cell receptor beta chains from a single sample sequenced in a study of vaccination effects on CD4 cells after COVID-19. Antigen specificity for these receptors is unknown. Some clones are missing from TCRdb's copy, which holds only in-frame ones; the method was immunoSEQ multiplex PCR. The table includes over 20,000 clones, roughly 70% detected once. Viral peptide pool expansion of antigen-specific CD4+ T cells preceded sequencing in the ViraFEST assay. A roughly 10-day culture period preceded the isolation of CD4+ T cells. Prior SARS-CoV-2 infection was absent in the vaccine recipients, as shown by negative nucleocapsid antibodies. This material consisted of CD4+ T cells from PBMCs cultured with SARS-CoV-2 spike peptides, taken before COVID-19 vaccination. These receptors originate from a human donor who received a COVID-19 vaccine.

The V and J genes are TRBV7-2 and TRBJ2-7; 13 bases line up with TRBD2. The junction had 3 bases not matched to a gene; V was cut back by 1 base and J by 0 bases. The CDR3 sequence is 17 residues long. CDR1 is SGHTA and CDR2 is FQGNSA in the germline V gene. In nucleotides, the CDR3 is TGTGCCAGCAGCTTAGAAGGGACTAGCGGGATCTCCTACGAGCAGTACTTC. Encoded protein: CASSLEGTSGISYEQYF.

This clone was seen a few times. The CDR3 spells CASSQPTHTGELFF. In DNA form, the CDR3 reads TGTGCCAGCAGCCAGCCGACTCACACCGGGGAGCTGTTTTTT. The gene calls are TRBV3-1 (or the pseudogene TRBV3-2) and TRBJ2-2; D gene unclear. V dropped 3 bases and J dropped 3 bases, with 8 bases sitting between them. Germline lookup yields CDR1 LGHDT and CDR2 YNNKEL (reference sequence). The CDR3 contains 14 residues.

The J gene is TRBJ2-1, the V gene TRBV5-5; 10 bases agree with TRBD2. CDR1 SGHKS and CDR2 YYEKEE come from the germline V gene (reference sequence). CDR3 length: 18 residues. Trimming removed 2 bases from V and 1 base from J; junction bases left unmatched: 9. CDR3 DNA: TGTGCCAGCAGCTTAGGGGCTAGCGGGAGACAGTCCTACAATGAGCAGTTCTTC. As protein: CASSLGASGRQSYNEQFF.

This sequence joins TRBV5-4 and TRBJ2-3, with D maybe TRBD2 (6 bases). Trimming left V 4 bases short and J 4 bases short, with 19 bases between. Germline CDR1 reads SGHNT; CDR2 reads YYREEE (reference sequence). This CDR3 region has 16 residues. CDR3 region: CASSSTGTEVADTQYF. CDR3 DNA sequence: TGTGCCAGCAGCAGTACCGGGACTGAGGTGGCAGATACGCAGTATTTT.

This clone has only a few counts. V and J are TRBV6-5 and TRBJ1-5; D perhaps matches TRBD1 (5 bases). The CDR3 totals 14 residues. The germline CDR1 and CDR2 sequences are MNHEY and SVGAGI. The V and J ends lost 3 bases and 11 bases respectively, with 17 bases between them. The CDR3 sequence: CASSYTLREGAQHF. CDR3 nucleotide sequence: TGTGCCAGCAGTTATACCCTCAGGGAAGGAGCCCAGCATTTT.

The chain is built from TRBV4-1 and TRBJ2-4; D perhaps matches TRBD1 (6 bases). The CDR3 loop spans 17 amino acids. Trimming took off 0 bases at V and 4 bases at J, with 16 bases between the two ends. Per the germline V gene, CDR1 is MGHRA and CDR2 is YSYEKL. The CDR3 protein is CASSQDNQGNQKNIQYF. The CDR3 DNA reads TGCGCCAGCAGCCAAGACAACCAGGGGAATCAGAAAAACATTCAGTACTTC.

The chain joins TRBV5-1 to TRBJ2-1, with no clear D. The V gene lost 0 bases and the J gene lost 0 bases, with 7 bases spanning the gap. Looked up from germline, CDR1 is SGHRS and CDR2 is YFSETQ. There are 15 residues in the CDR3. The CDR3 bases are TGCGCCAGCAGCTTGGACGGAAGCTCCTACAATGAGCAGTTCTTC. It yields the protein CASSLDGSSYNEQFF.

In nucleotides, the CDR3 is TGCGCCAGCAGCGTTCGACAGGGAACTAATGAAAAACTGTTTTTT. This gives the protein CASSVRQGTNEKLFF. The J gene is TRBJ1-4, the V gene TRBV4-1; 7 bases are a match to TRBD1. The germline CDR1 and CDR2 sequences are MGHRA and YSYEKL. The V and J ends lost 5 bases and 1 base, in that order; junction bases with no gene match: 4. The length of the CDR3 is 15 residues.

The chain joins TRBV11-3 to TRBJ2-3; TRBD2 agrees at 12 bases. CDR3 size: 17 residues. V shed 5 bases, J shed 1 base, and the junction held 7 bases outside the gene matches. Looked up from germline, CDR1 is SGHNT and CDR2 is YENEEA. CDR3 sequence reads: CASSPRLAGEGTDTQYF. In DNA, the CDR3 is TGTGCCAGCAGCCCAAGACTAGCGGGAGAAGGCACAGATACGCAGTATTTT.

In its sample, this clone was seen once. The chain joins TRBV6-1 to TRBJ1-2; D gene uncertain. This CDR3 region has 14 residues. Between the trimmed V and J ends, which lost 2 bases and 4 bases, there was a span of 11 bases. CDR1 is MNHNS and CDR2 is SASEGT in the germline V gene. CDR3 in amino acids: CASSEPRRVYGYTF. In DNA form, the CDR3 reads TGTGCCAGCAGTGAACCCCGACGGGTCTATGGCTACACCTTC.

This chain joins TRBV12-3 or TRBV12-4 and TRBJ1-5; D might be TRBD1 (5 bases). V lost 5 bases and J lost 5, with 10 bases in between. The CDR3 has 13 residues. CDR3 region: CASSTGTYQPQHF. The CDR3 DNA reads TGTGCCAGCAGTACCGGGACTTATCAGCCCCAGCATTTT.

V and J are TRBV19 and TRBJ2-1; possible D gene TRBD1, 5 bases. Germline V lookup: CDR1 LNHDA, CDR2 SQIVND (reference sequence). CDR3 length equals 14 residues. V lost 2 bases to trimming and J lost 8 bases, with 13 bases between them. The CDR3 nucleotides are TGTGCCAGTAGTATAAGACAGCTCGCCGATGAGCAGTTCTTC. Translating gives CASSIRQLADEQFF.

This clone was seen only a few times. J is TRBJ1-3 and V is TRBV19; 11 nucleotides line up with TRBD1. Germline V gene data show CDR1 as LNHDA and CDR2 as SQIVND (reference sequence). With 4 bases clipped from V and 1 base from J, the junction kept 6 bases outside the gene matches. The CDR3 length is 17 residues. As DNA, the CDR3 is TGTGCCAGTAGTAGTATGGACAGGGGGCGATCTGGAAACACCATATATTTT. It translates to CASSSMDRGRSGNTIYF.

V is TRBV5-1 and J is TRBJ2-5; 8 positions agree with TRBD1. The CDR3 length is 16 residues. Germline CDR1 and CDR2: SGHRS and YFSETQ. V lost 5 bases and J lost 5; bases outside the gene matches: 14. CDR3 loop: CASRNRQGLVRETQYF. As DNA, the CDR3 is TGCGCCAGCAGAAACCGACAGGGGTTAGTTCGGGAGACCCAGTACTTC. Full variable domain (outside the CDR3, taken from reference TRBV5-1 and TRBJ2-5): KAGVTQTPRYLIKTRGQQVTLSCSPISGHRSVSWYQQTPGQGLQFLFEYFSETQRNKGNFPGRFSGRQFSNSRSEMNVSTLELGDSALYLCASRNRQGLVRETQYFGPGTRLLVL.

The chain's CDR3 is CASSLVGGRAEAFF. The CDR3 bases are TGTGCCAGCAGCTTGGTAGGGGGGAGGGCTGAAGCTTTCTTT. V and J are TRBV7-2 and TRBJ1-1; D is perhaps TRBD1 (6 bases). V lost 3 bases to trimming and J lost 6 bases, with 14 bases between them. CDR3 length: 14 amino acids. Germline CDR1 reads SGHTA; CDR2 reads FQGNSA.

The chain employs TRBV15 and TRBJ1-5; D is ambiguous. The germline V gene has CDR1 LNHNV and CDR2 YYDKDF (reference sequence). The CDR3 contains 14 residues. V was clipped by 1 base and J by 1 base, with 5 bases between them. CDR3 residues: CATSRGRSNQPQHF. CDR3 in DNA: TGTGCCACCAGCAGAGGTAGAAGCAATCAGCCCCAGCATTTT.

The CDR3 protein is CASIRTGETQYF. Written as DNA, the CDR3 is TGTGCCAGCATCAGGACTGGGGAGACCCAGTACTTC. J is TRBJ2-5 and V is TRBV2; weak D call: TRBD2 (5 bases). V was trimmed by 7 bases and J by 5 bases, leaving 11 bases between them. Germline V gene lookup returns CDR1 SNHLY and CDR2 FYNNEI. This CDR3 region has 12 residues.

This clone has only a few counts. V is TRBV18 and J is TRBJ2-1; no definite D call. The CDR3 extends over 16 amino acids. The germline V gene encodes CDR1 KGHSH and CDR2 LQKENI. Trimming removed 4 bases from V and 9 bases from J, with 22 bases in between. The CDR3 region is CASSLLRTPTKGEQFF. As DNA, the CDR3 is TGTGCCAGCTCACTCCTCCGGACCCCGACAAAGGGTGAGCAGTTCTTC.

This rearrangement joins TRBV5-5 to TRBJ1-3; D is undetermined. CDR1 SGHKS and CDR2 YYEKEE come from the germline V gene (reference sequence). The CDR3 totals 13 residues. V lost 5 bases and J lost 4, with 10 bases in between. The CDR3 loop is CASRETTGNTIYF. CDR3 sequence (DNA): TGTGCCAGCAGAGAGACGACGGGAAACACCATATATTTT.

The chain is built from TRBV4-1 and TRBJ2-2; TRBD2 is a possible D gene (6 bases). Germline lookup yields CDR1 MGHRA and CDR2 YSYEKL. The CDR3 is 17 residues long. V lost 3 bases and J lost 0, with 14 bases in between. The CDR3 here is CASSQDLATANTGELFF. The CDR3 DNA reads as TGCGCCAGCAGCCAGGACCTAGCGACCGCGAACACCGGGGAGCTGTTTTTT.

J is TRBJ1-4 and V is TRBV19; no firm D call. The germline V and J ends were trimmed by 7 bases and 5 bases, with 17 bases remaining between them. The CDR3 totals 15 residues. From germline, CDR1 is LNHDA and CDR2 SQIVND (reference sequence). The CDR3 nucleotides are TGTGCCAGTACCTCGTTCGGCAAGAGAAATGAAAAACTGTTTTTT. This gives the protein CASTSFGKRNEKLFF.

The V call is TRBV5-4, the J call TRBJ2-3; D is undetermined. Deletions cut 0 bases from V and 0 bases from J, with 14 bases between. The CDR3 contains 17 residues. CDR1 and CDR2 from the germline V gene are SGHNT and YYREEE (reference sequence). As DNA, the CDR3 is TGTGCCAGCAGCTTGGCCTCCTTGATGGGAAGCACAGATACGCAGTATTTT. This sequence encodes CASSLASLMGSTDTQYF.

CDR3 DNA sequence: TGTGCCAGCAGCTTAGATGGACCGGGAGACACGCAGTATTTT. This gives the protein CASSLDGPGDTQYF. The chain links TRBV11-3 to TRBJ2-3; TRBD2 might be the D (6 bases). CDR3 size: 14 residues. Germline V CDR1 and CDR2: SGHNT, YENEEA. Trimming took 0 bases from V and 9 from J, leaving 13 bases between them.

The chain carries TRBV3-1 (or the pseudogene TRBV3-2) and TRBJ1-4; D uncertain. This CDR3 is 15 amino acids long. Trimming pared 1 base from V and 4 bases from J, leaving 10 bases between. Germline CDR1 reads LGHDT; CDR2 reads YNNKEL (reference sequence). The CDR3 nucleotides are TGTGCCAGCAGCCAAGGTAAAGGGAGTAATGAAAAACTGTTTTTT. Residues: CASSQGKGSNEKLFF.

The genes are TRBV19 and TRBJ1-5, with D maybe TRBD1 (6 bases). The CDR3 totals 20 residues. The V end lost 3 bases, the J end lost 4 bases, and 28 bases lay between the germline ends. Germline loops: CDR1 LNHDA, CDR2 SQIVND (reference sequence). The CDR3 sequence: CASSIGYQDPGVGRNQPQHF. The CDR3 nucleotides read TGTGCCAGTAGTATTGGGTACCAAGATCCAGGGGTAGGGCGGAATCAGCCCCAGCATTTT.

The rearrangement links TRBV10-1 to TRBJ2-3; D remains ambiguous. CDR3 length: 11 residues. Germline CDR1 reads WNHNN; CDR2 reads SYGVQD (reference sequence). V lost 8 bases and J lost 6, with 9 bases in between. As DNA, the CDR3 is TGCGCCAGCCACTCCGGGGATACGCAGTATTTT. Protein product: CASHSGDTQYF.

The rearrangement links TRBV5-1 to TRBJ1-2, with D possibly TRBD1 on 5 matching bases. Germline V gene lookup returns CDR1 SGHRS and CDR2 YFSETQ. Trimming took off 7 bases at V and 5 bases at J, with 15 bases between the two ends. The CDR3 sequence is 13 residues long. The CDR3 region has the DNA TGCGCCAGCTCAATCGGGGGGGAATATGGCTACACCTTC. This codes for CASSIGGEYGYTF. Full variable domain (outside the CDR3, taken from reference TRBV5-1 and TRBJ1-2): KAGVTQTPRYLIKTRGQQVTLSCSPISGHRSVSWYQQTPGQGLQFLFEYFSETQRNKGNFPGRFSGRQFSNSRSEMNVSTLELGDSALYLCASSIGGEYGYTFGSGTRLTVV.